These 24 T cell receptor beta chains originate from one sample sequenced in a study of persistence of HIV-infected CD4 T cells. The antigens for these receptors are not known. Sequencing used immunoSEQ version 4 in survey mode. The data were produced by immunoSEQ multiplex PCR, yet TCRdb's version contains in-frame clones alone and is incomplete. The sample consists of about 36,000 clones, about 83% of them appearing once. Cells were stimulated with overlapping HIV-1 Gag 15-mer peptides. CD40L/CD69 double-negative CD45RO-high memory CD4+ T cells were collected. This sample comprised cultured CD4+ T cells from PBMCs, obtained from a patient who received antiretroviral therapy. Every receptor here comes from an adult with HIV. The donor label of this sample is uncertain.

The rearrangement links TRBV2 to TRBJ2-1, with 16 bases identical to TRBD2. The CDR3 is 15 amino acids. Germline CDR1 reads SNHLY; CDR2 reads FYNNEI. Germline trimming cut 6 bases from V and 10 bases from J; bases unmatched to any gene: 6. CDR3 amino acids: CASRGTSGGAEEQFF. Here the CDR3 DNA reads TGTGCCAGCAGAGGGACTAGCGGGGGGGCAGAAGAGCAGTTCTTC.

CDR3 nucleotides: TGTGCCAGCAGTTTCCCCTCAGGGAACTATGGCTACACCTTC. Translating gives CASSFPSGNYGYTF. V is TRBV28 and J is TRBJ1-2; TRBD1 is a possible D gene (5 bases). Trimming left V 3 bases short and J 2 bases short, with 10 bases between. The CDR3 is 14 amino acids. The germline CDR1 and CDR2 sequences are MDHEN and SYDVKM.

The chain has TRBV9 and TRBJ2-7, with a tentative D call TRBD1 (7 bases). The CDR3 runs 14 residues. V gave up 4 bases and J gave up 3 bases, with 14 bases separating them. Per germline, CDR1 SGDLS and CDR2 YYNGEE. The CDR3, as DNA: TGTGCCAGCAGCTCCCGACAGGGAGGCTACGAGCAGTACTTC. As protein: CASSSRQGGYEQYF.

The chain recombines TRBV6-1 with TRBJ2-6; TRBD1 might be the D (6 bases). Per germline, CDR1 MNHNS and CDR2 SASEGT. The CDR3 consists of 16 residues. Trimming cost V 4 bases and J 4 bases, with 14 bases left between them. CDR3 loop: CASSADQGTGANVLTF. The DNA of the CDR3 is TGTGCCAGCAGTGCCGACCAGGGGACCGGGGCCAACGTCCTGACTTTC.

This clone appeared a few times. The chain is built from TRBV2 and TRBJ2-7; D is ambiguous. The CDR3 totals 15 residues. Germline lookup yields CDR1 SNHLY and CDR2 FYNNEI. V dropped 2 bases and J dropped 5 bases, with 16 bases sitting between them. The CDR3 sequence: CASSEQDGWADEQYF. The CDR3 DNA follows: TGTGCCAGCAGTGAACAGGACGGTTGGGCCGACGAGCAGTACTTC.

CDR3 coding DNA: TGTGCCAGCAGTGAAATGGGAAACCCAACCTACGAGCAGTACTTC. It specifies CASSEMGNPTYEQYF. V gene TRBV2 combines with J gene TRBJ2-7; D uncertain. The germline CDR1 and CDR2 sequences are SNHLY and FYNNEI. The ends were cut back, 2 bases at V and 2 bases at J, with 13 bases in the middle. This CDR3 contains 15 residues. Full variable domain (outside the CDR3, taken from reference TRBV2 and TRBJ2-7): EPEVTQTPSHQVTQMGQEVILRCVPISNHLYFYWYRQILGQKVEFLVSFYNNEISEKSEIFDDQFSVERPDGSNFTLKIRSTKLEDSAMYFCASSEMGNPTYEQYFGPGTRLTVT.

This chain uses TRBV29-1 with TRBJ2-6; tentatively, D is TRBD1 or TRBD2 (5 bases each). CDR1 SQVTM and CDR2 ANQGSEA come from the germline V gene. V lost 5 bases to trimming and J lost 3 bases, with 14 bases between them. CDR3 length equals 15 residues. The CDR3 sequence: CSVSRGAGGANVLTF. DNA for the CDR3: TGCAGCGTTTCTCGGGGCGCGGGTGGGGCCAACGTCCTGACTTTC.

The CDR3 protein is CASPDRVGANVLTF. CDR3 sequence (DNA): TGTGCCAGTCCCGACAGGGTTGGGGCCAACGTCCTGACTTTC. V usage is TRBV19 and J usage is TRBJ2-6; the match to TRBD1 covers 7 bases. V was pared by 8 bases and J by 3 bases, with 4 bases of the junction left unmatched. Per germline, CDR1 LNHDA and CDR2 SQIVND (reference sequence). This CDR3 is 14 amino acids long.

The chain recombines TRBV6-5 with TRBJ2-7, with 9 bases identical to TRBD1. The CDR3 is made up of 14 amino acids. Looked up from germline, CDR1 is MNHEY and CDR2 is SVGAGI. Trimming cost V 7 bases and J 6 bases; bases outside gene matches: 10. CDR3 DNA sequence: TGTGCCAGCACCTCAAAACAGGGGGCGGTCGAGCAGTACTTC. It is translated as CASTSKQGAVEQYF.

V is TRBV27 and J is TRBJ2-3; 8 nucleotides agree with TRBD2. CDR1 MNHEY and CDR2 SMNVEV come from the germline V gene (reference sequence). The CDR3 runs to 14 residues. V trimming: 5 bases; J trimming: 5 bases; junction bases outside the gene matches: 6. CDR3 residues: CASSPTSVRDTQYF. CDR3 in DNA: TGTGCCAGCAGTCCGACTAGCGTACGAGATACGCAGTATTTT.

The chain employs TRBV7-2 and TRBJ1-4; D is ambiguous. Germline CDR1 reads SGHTA; CDR2 reads FQGNSA. Between the trimmed V and J ends, which lost 2 bases and 2 bases, there was a span of 9 bases. There are 15 residues in the CDR3. As DNA, the CDR3 is TGTGCCAGCAGCTTAAGGCTACGGACTAATGAAAAACTGTTTTTT. Its translation is CASSLRLRTNEKLFF.

The chain uses TRBV24-1 and TRBJ2-1, with 7 bases fitting TRBD1. V was clipped by 4 bases and J by 4 bases; unmatched bases: 12. The CDR3 loop spans 17 amino acids. Germline CDR1 KGHDR, CDR2 SFDVKD. CDR3 DNA sequence: TGTGCCACCAGTGACCGTCCCCGACAGGGATTATACAATGAGCAGTTCTTC. Translated: CATSDRPRQGLYNEQFF.

The chain employs TRBV2 and TRBJ2-1; D is perhaps TRBD2 (6 bases). The V gene lost 6 bases and the J gene lost 5 bases, with 17 bases spanning the gap. CDR3 length: 15 amino acids. CDR1 and CDR2 (germline): SNHLY, FYNNEI. CDR3 DNA sequence: TGTGCCAGCAGGGAGGAGACTAGTTTCGACAATGAGCAGTTCTTC. Translation: CASREETSFDNEQFF.

The genes are TRBV9 and TRBJ1-2; D might be TRBD1 (5 bases). The germline CDR1 and CDR2 sequences are SGDLS and YYNGEE. This CDR3 region has 15 residues. V lost 2 bases to trimming and J lost 5 bases, with 16 bases between them. As DNA, the CDR3 is TGTGCCAGCAGCGTTCAGGGTGTTACCTTATATGGCTACACCTTC. It encodes CASSVQGVTLYGYTF. Together with reference TRBV9 and TRBJ1-2, the CDR3 gives the full variable domain: DSGVTQTPKHLITATGQRVTLRCSPRSGDLSVYWYQQSLDQGLQFLIQYYNGEERAKGNILERFSAQQFPDLHSELNLSSLELGDSALYFCASSVQGVTLYGYTFGSGTRLTVV.

The chain links TRBV4-2 to TRBJ2-1; TRBD2 aligns across 9 bases. CDR1 LGHNA and CDR2 YNFKEQ come from the germline V gene. J gave up 8 bases and V 1 base, and 9 bases lay outside the gene matches. The CDR3 contains 16 residues. The CDR3 DNA follows: TGTGCCAGCAGCCAAGGGGTAGCGGGGGAGGGGGATGAGCAGTTCTTC. Encoded protein: CASSQGVAGEGDEQFF.

This clone was counted a single time. The chain recombines TRBV7-6 with TRBJ1-1; no definite D call. Germline assignment: CDR1 SGHVS and CDR2 FNYEAQ. CDR3 length: 13 residues. Trimming removed 2 bases from V and 1 base from J, with 5 bases in between. The CDR3 region is CASSLSENTEAFF. The CDR3 DNA follows: TGTGCCAGCAGCTTATCAGAGAACACTGAAGCTTTCTTT.

V is TRBV19 and J is TRBJ2-3; 10 nucleotides match TRBD2. CDR3 length equals 15 residues. J was trimmed by 4 bases and V by 6 bases; bases with no gene match: 7. From germline, CDR1 is LNHDA and CDR2 SQIVND (reference sequence). The CDR3 loop is CASRRAGGPSDTQYF. CDR3 bases: TGTGCCAGTAGGAGAGCGGGGGGGCCCTCAGATACGCAGTATTTT. Variable domain in full (rest from reference TRBV19 and TRBJ2-3): DGGITQSPKYLFRKEGQNVTLSCEQNLNHDAMYWYRQDPGQGLRLIYYSQIVNDFQKGDIAEGYSVSREKKESFPLTVTSAQKNPTAFYLCASRRAGGPSDTQYFGPGTRLTVL.

The rearrangement uses TRBV7-2 and TRBJ1-5; TRBD1 is a possible D gene (6 bases). This CDR3 has 17 amino acids. From germline, CDR1 is SGHTA and CDR2 FQGNSA. Trimming pared 1 base from V and 2 bases from J, leaving 15 bases between. The CDR3 nucleotides are TGTGCCAGCAGCTTAGACCCTGCTCGACAGGGCAATCAGCCCCAGCATTTT. It codes for CASSLDPARQGNQPQHF. Drawing the rest from reference TRBV7-2 and TRBJ1-5, the complete variable domain is GAGVSQSPSNKVTEKGKDVELRCDPISGHTALYWYRQSLGQGLEFLIYFQGNSAPDKSGLPSDRFSAERTGGSVSTLTIQRTQQEDSAVYLCASSLDPARQGNQPQHFGDGTRLSIL.

The chain recombines TRBV19 with TRBJ2-1, with a weak D call TRBD1 (5 bases). The CDR3 runs 14 residues. Trimming cost V 3 bases and J 11 bases, with 17 bases left between them. CDR1 is LNHDA, CDR2 SQIVND, per germline (reference sequence). CDR3: CASSMYPQGSKQFF. The CDR3 DNA is TGTGCCAGTAGTATGTACCCTCAGGGTAGTAAGCAGTTCTTC. The full variable domain, in which reference TRBV19 and TRBJ2-1 provide the parts outside the CDR3, is DGGITQSPKYLFRKEGQNVTLSCEQNLNHDAMYWYRQDPGQGLRLIYYSQIVNDFQKGDIAEGYSVSREKKESFPLTVTSAQKNPTAFYLCASSMYPQGSKQFFGPGTRLTVL.

The chain links TRBV27 to TRBJ2-1; the D is unclear. This CDR3 has 16 residues. Deletions cut 6 bases from V and 3 bases from J, with 18 bases between. The germline V gene encodes CDR1 MNHEY and CDR2 SMNVEV (reference sequence). This CDR3 reads CASRPVADENYNEQFF. In DNA form, the CDR3 reads TGTGCCAGCAGGCCGGTGGCAGATGAGAACTACAATGAGCAGTTCTTC.

Points on this clone: Other DNA sequences in the same sample also yield this CDR3. The chain joins TRBV5-1 to TRBJ1-2, with D possibly being TRBD1 (5 bases). The CDR3 loop spans 12 amino acids. The germline CDR1 and CDR2 sequences are SGHRS and YFSETQ. Trimming shortened V by 0 bases and J by 5 bases, and 5 bases separated the two germline ends. CDR3 DNA sequence: TGCGCCAGCAGCTTGGACAGGTATGGCTACACCTTC. It codes for CASSLDRYGYTF.

The chain links TRBV14 to TRBJ2-7; D is ambiguous. CDR1 is SGHDN and CDR2 is FVKESK in the germline V gene. The CDR3 is made up of 15 amino acids. V lost 0 bases and J 2 bases, leaving 11 bases between the germline ends. CDR3 in DNA: TGTGCCAGCAGCCAAGACGTATCGTGGGCCTACGAGCAGTACTTC. It is translated as CASSQDVSWAYEQYF.

The chain combines TRBV24-1 with TRBJ1-5; no clear D. CDR1 is KGHDR, CDR2 SFDVKD, per germline. This CDR3 spans 15 amino acids. V gave up 2 bases and J gave up 6 bases, with 13 bases separating them. In DNA, the CDR3 is TGTGCCACCAGTGATTCCGGAATAGCGGGTCAGCCCCAGCATTTT. This encodes CATSDSGIAGQPQHF.

The chain combines TRBV5-1 with TRBJ2-7; the match to TRBD2 covers 12 bases. Germline assignment: CDR1 SGHRS and CDR2 YFSETQ. The CDR3 sequence is 16 residues long. Trimming cost V 3 bases and J 0 bases; bases outside gene matches: 4. CDR3 sequence (DNA): TGCGCCAGCAGCTCTAGACTAGCGGGGGCCTCCTACGAGCAGTACTTC. It is translated as CASSSRLAGASYEQYF.